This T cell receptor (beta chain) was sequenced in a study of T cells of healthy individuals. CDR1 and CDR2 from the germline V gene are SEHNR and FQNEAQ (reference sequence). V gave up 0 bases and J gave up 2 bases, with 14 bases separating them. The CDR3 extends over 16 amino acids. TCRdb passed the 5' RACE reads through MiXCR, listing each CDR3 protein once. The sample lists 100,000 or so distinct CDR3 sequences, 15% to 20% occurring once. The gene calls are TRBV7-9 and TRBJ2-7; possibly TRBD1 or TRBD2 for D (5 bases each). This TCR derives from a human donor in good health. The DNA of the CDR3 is TGTGCCAGCAGCTTAGCCAATAGGGACGGACCCTACGAGCAGTACTTC. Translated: CASSLANRDGPYEQYF.